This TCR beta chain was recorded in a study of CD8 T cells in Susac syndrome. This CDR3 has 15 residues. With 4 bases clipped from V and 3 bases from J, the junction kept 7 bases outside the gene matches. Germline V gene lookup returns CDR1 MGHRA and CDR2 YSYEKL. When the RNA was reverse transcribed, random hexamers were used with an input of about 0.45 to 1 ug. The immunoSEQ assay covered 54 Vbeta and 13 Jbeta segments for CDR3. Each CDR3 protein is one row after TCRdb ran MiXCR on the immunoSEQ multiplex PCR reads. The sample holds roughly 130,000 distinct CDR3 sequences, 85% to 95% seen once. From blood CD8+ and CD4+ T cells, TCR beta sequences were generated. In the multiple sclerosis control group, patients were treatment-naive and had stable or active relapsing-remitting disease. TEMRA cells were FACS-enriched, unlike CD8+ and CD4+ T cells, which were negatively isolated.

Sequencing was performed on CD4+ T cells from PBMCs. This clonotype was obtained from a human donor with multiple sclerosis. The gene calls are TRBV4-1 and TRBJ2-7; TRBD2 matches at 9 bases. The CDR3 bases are TGCGCCAGCAGCCGAACCGGGACTAGCATCTACGAGCAGTACTTC. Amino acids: CASSRTGTSIYEQYF.